A selection of T cell receptor beta chains follows, all from one sample in a study of neurological immune-mediated disorders. In TCRdb, the 5' RACE reads were re-called with MiXCR into one record per CDR3 protein. The sample consists of roughly 100,000 distinct CDR3 sequences, 10% to 11% of them appearing once. The sequenced sample consisted of PBMCs. The receptor set was obtained from a female donor with HTLV-1-associated myelopathy (HAM/TSP). Each CDR3 is given with its conserved first and last residue. Fields, in order: D gene, J gene, V gene, clone size, CDR3 DNA, CDR3 protein. A D gene is named only where the DNA matches it firmly. Some rows have no size entry. The others give once, few or many, or a class for an expanded clone.

>TRBD2|TRBJ2-2|TRBV5-1|-
TGCGCCAGCAGCGAGCAAAGCACGGGACTAGCTGCCGGGGAGCTGTTTTTT
CASSEQSTGLAAGELFF
>TRBD1|TRBJ2-5|TRBV5-1|many
TGCGCCAGCAGCGTGGACAGGGCAGAGACCCAGTACTTC
CASSVDRAETQYF
>TRBD1|TRBJ2-7|TRBV20-1|few
TGCAGTGCTTGCCCAACAGGGGCCGAGCAGTACTTC
CSACPTGAEQYF
>TRBD1|TRBJ2-2|TRBV27|-
TGTGCCAGCAGTTTATTGCCCGTCCAGGGGGCCGGGGAGCTGTTTTTT
CASSLLPVQGAGELFF
>TRBD1|TRBJ2-7|TRBV5-1|many
TGCGCCAGCAGAACTACCGGGACAGGGTATAACTACGAGCAGTACTTC
CASRTTGTGYNYEQYF
>-|TRBJ1-6|TRBV5-1|many
TGCGCCAGCAGCTTAGGTGGCAGGGCAGGGAATTCACCCCTCCACTTT
CASSLGGRAGNSPLHF
>-|TRBJ2-7|TRBV2|-
TGTGCCAGCAGTGCGAGCTACTCCTACGAGCAGTACTTC
CASSASYSYEQYF
>-|TRBJ2-6|TRBV2|-
TGTGCCAGCAGTGAAAGGGGGTTCAGCGCTGGGGTCAACGTCCTGAATTTC
CASSERGFSAGVNVLNF
>TRBD1|TRBJ1-4|TRBV5-1|-
TGCGCCAGCAGCTTTCTGACAGGGGACAGCGAAAAACTGTTTTTT
CASSFLTGDSEKLFF
>-|TRBJ2-1|TRBV28|many
TGTGCCAGCAAGAAGGGGAACCGCTTGGATGAGCAGTTCTTC
CASKKGNRLDEQFF
>TRBD2|TRBJ2-5|TRBV4-2|many
TGTGCCAGCAGCCGCGGGGGGGTAGGGGAGACCCAGTACTTC
CASSRGGVGETQYF
>-|TRBJ2-1|TRBV12-3/TRBV12-4|-
TGTGCCAGCAGGGTTTTGGTGGCCCATGAGCAGTTCTTC
CASRVLVAHEQFF
>-|TRBJ2-2|TRBV5-1|many
TGCGCCAGCAGCTTGGGTTTCGGCTCCGGGGAGCTGTTTTTT
CASSLGFGSGELFF
>TRBD2|TRBJ2-1|TRBV29-1|-
TGCAGCGTTAAAAATAGCGGGGGAACCTACAATGAGCAGTTCTTC
CSVKNSGGTYNEQFF
>-|TRBJ2-6|TRBV29-1|many
TGCAGCGTTATAAGGGCTGGGGCCAACGTCCTGACTTTC
CSVIRAGANVLTF
>-|TRBJ2-7|TRBV3-1|many
TGTGCCAGCAGCCAAGTCTATGGAGCCTACGAGCAGTACTTC
CASSQVYGAYEQYF
>TRBD2|TRBJ2-3|TRBV5-1|many
TGCGCCAGCAGCAGGTCTAGCGGGGGCACAGATACGCAGTATTTT
CASSRSSGGTDTQYF
>-|TRBJ2-3|TRBV5-1|many
TGCGCCAGCAGCTTGGAAGGGAGGCCCACAGATACGCAGTATTTT
CASSLEGRPTDTQYF
>TRBD2|TRBJ2-1|TRBV20-1|many
TGCAGTGCCCACAGGACTAGCGGGGGGGTTAATGAGCAGTTCTTC
CSAHRTSGGVNEQFF
>-|TRBJ2-7|TRBV5-1|many
TGCGCCAGCAGCTTTGGGCAGGGTCCCTACGAGCAGTACTTC
CASSFGQGPYEQYF
>-|TRBJ2-1|TRBV5-1|many
TGCGCCAGCAGCTTGGAGGGACGGTCCTACAATGAGCAGTTCTTC
CASSLEGRSYNEQFF
>-|TRBJ2-1|TRBV6-5|many
TGTGCCAGCAGTAGAACAGGCTACAATGAGCAGTTCTTC
CASSRTGYNEQFF
>-|TRBJ2-1|TRBV20-1|-
TGCAGTGCCACTCAGGGGAGCTCCTACAATGAGCAGTTCTTC
CSATQGSSYNEQFF
>-|TRBJ2-5|TRBV5-1|many
TGCGCCAGCAGCCTTGGGACGCGGGAGACCCAGTACTTC
CASSLGTRETQYF
>TRBD2|TRBJ2-3|TRBV20-1|many
TGCAGTGCTAGAGGCCCGGGACTAGAGTTTTATACGCAGTATTTT
CSARGPGLEFYTQYF
>TRBD2|TRBJ2-7|TRBV7-9|-
TGTGCCAGCAGCTTTCCGAAGACTAGCGGGGGCCAGAGCTCCTACGAGCAGTACTTC
CASSFPKTSGGQSSYEQYF
>-|TRBJ2-2|TRBV11-2|few
TGTGCCAGCACCTCCCCCCCTGGGGGGGAGCTGTTTTTT
CASTSPPGGELFF
>-|TRBJ1-6|TRBV20-1|many
TGCAGTGCTAGAGATCACCAGATAGGGGTGGGGTCACCCCTCCACTTT
CSARDHQIGVGSPLHF
>-|TRBJ2-2|TRBV7-8|many
TGTGCCAGCAGATCCGGGACATCGAACACCGGGGAGCTGTTTTTT
CASRSGTSNTGELFF
>TRBD2|TRBJ2-7|TRBV20-1|many
TGCAGTGCCGCTGGACTAGTCGAGCAGTACTTC
CSAAGLVEQYF
>-|TRBJ2-1|TRBV5-6|many
TGTGCCAGCAGCTTTTATTCGGCTAGTAAAATTTCCGGGCAGTTCTTC
CASSFYSASKISGQFF
>TRBD2|TRBJ2-1|TRBV5-1|many
TGCGCCAGCAGCTTGGCCGTCTTGGGACTAGCCTCAATTGAGCAGTTCTTC
CASSLAVLGLASIEQFF
>TRBD2|TRBJ2-5|TRBV5-1|few
TGCGCCAGCAGCTTCCTCGGCGGGGGGGGAGAGACCCAGTACTTC
CASSFLGGGGETQYF
>-|TRBJ2-1|TRBV7-2|many
TGTGCCAGCAAAAGGGCCCGGGATTCCTACAATGAGCAGTTCTTC
CASKRARDSYNEQFF
>TRBD1|TRBJ1-2|TRBV7-9|many
TGTGCCAGCAGTCTAGGACAGGGGACCACAGGTGCTGGCTACACCTTC
CASSLGQGTTGAGYTF
>-|TRBJ2-1|TRBV4-1|many
TGCGCCAGCAGCCAAGAATTGAGGGGGGATGAGCAGTTCTTC
CASSQELRGDEQFF
>TRBD1|TRBJ2-5|TRBV25-1|few
TGTGCCAGCAGTACGACAGGGCCCGGCCCCGTGACCCAGTACTTC
CASSTTGPGPVTQYF
>-|TRBJ1-5|TRBV6-5|many
TGTGCCAGCAGAGCGGACAGCTCCAATCAGCCCCAGCATTTT
CASRADSSNQPQHF
>TRBD1|TRBJ2-2|TRBV15|many
TGTGCTACCAGCTCCGGGACAGGGGGAGCCGGGGAGCTGTTTTTT
CATSSGTGGAGELFF
>-|TRBJ2-7|TRBV9|-
TGTGCCAGCAGCCCCACCCTGACCCCCTACGAGCAGTACTTC
CASSPTLTPYEQYF
>-|TRBJ2-5|TRBV5-1|few
TGCGCCAGCGCCCACCCAGAACCCCAAGAGACCCAGTACTTC
CASAHPEPQETQYF
>-|TRBJ2-3|TRBV5-1|many
TGCGCCAGCAGCTTGGGACAGGCGGCAGATACGCAGTATTTT
CASSLGQAADTQYF
>-|TRBJ2-6|TRBV11-2|many
TGTGCCAGCAGCCGGCAGGGTGCCGGGGCCAACGTCCTGACTTTC
CASSRQGAGANVLTF
>TRBD1|TRBJ2-1|TRBV5-1|many
TGCGCCAGCAGCGGGGACAGCTCCTACAATGAGCAGTTCTTC
CASSGDSSYNEQFF
>TRBD1|TRBJ2-7|TRBV7-6|many
TGTGCCAGCAGCCGGCCGGGACAGGGATTCTACGAGCAGTACTTC
CASSRPGQGFYEQYF
>-|TRBJ2-7|TRBV18|many
TGTGCCAGCTCACCGGACGGATCCTACGAGCAGTACTTC
CASSPDGSYEQYF